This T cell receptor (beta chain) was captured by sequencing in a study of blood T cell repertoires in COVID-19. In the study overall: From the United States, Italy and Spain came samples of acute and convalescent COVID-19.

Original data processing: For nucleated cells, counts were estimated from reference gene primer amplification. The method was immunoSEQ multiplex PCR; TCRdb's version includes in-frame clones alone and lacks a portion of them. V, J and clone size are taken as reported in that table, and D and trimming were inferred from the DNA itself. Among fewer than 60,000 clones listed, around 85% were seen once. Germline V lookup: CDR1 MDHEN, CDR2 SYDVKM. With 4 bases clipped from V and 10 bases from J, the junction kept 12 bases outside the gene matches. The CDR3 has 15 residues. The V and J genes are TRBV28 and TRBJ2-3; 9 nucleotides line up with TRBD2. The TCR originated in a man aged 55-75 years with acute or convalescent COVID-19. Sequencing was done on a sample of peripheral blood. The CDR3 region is CASSSLWREGRAQYF. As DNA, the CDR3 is TGTGCCAGCAGTTCCCTCTGGCGGGAGGGCCGGGCGCAGTATTTT.